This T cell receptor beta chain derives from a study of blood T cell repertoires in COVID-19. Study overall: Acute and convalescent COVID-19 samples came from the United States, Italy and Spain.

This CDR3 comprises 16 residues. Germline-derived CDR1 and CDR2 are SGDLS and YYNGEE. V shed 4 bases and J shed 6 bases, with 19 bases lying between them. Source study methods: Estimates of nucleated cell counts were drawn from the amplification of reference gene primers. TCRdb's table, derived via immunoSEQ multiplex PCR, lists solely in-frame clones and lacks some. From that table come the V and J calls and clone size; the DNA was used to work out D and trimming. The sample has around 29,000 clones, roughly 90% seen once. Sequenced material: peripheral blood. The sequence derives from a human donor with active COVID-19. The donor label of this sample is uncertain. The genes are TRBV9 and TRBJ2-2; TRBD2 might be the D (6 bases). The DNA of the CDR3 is TGTGCCAGCAGCCTAGAGGCCTCTAAGCGGGCCGGGGAGCTGTTTTTT. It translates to CASSLEASKRAGELFF.